This T cell receptor beta chain was identified during a study of identical twins. TCRdb reanalysed the 5' RACE reads using MiXCR and keeps one entry per CDR3 protein. The repertoire holds approximately 630,000 distinct CDR3 sequences, with about 7.6% as singletons. Study-wide results and limits: The authors noted that invariant MAIT and iNKT cells could partly confound zero-insertion analyses. Excess twin sharing in beta out-of-frame sequences was weaker.

The table lists this clonotype with many counts. Its antigen remains unidentified. The CDR3 totals 15 residues. After removal of 6 bases from V and 7 bases from J, the junction contained 5 bases not matched to a gene. These data are also associated with another study on yellow fever vaccine responses in identical twins.

Sequencing was done on a sample of PBMCs. V usage is TRBV12-3 or TRBV12-4 and J usage is TRBJ2-1; the match to TRBD2 covers 14 bases. The receptor was isolated from a woman between 18 and 29 years old in good health. CDR3 sequence reads: CASRSGLAGENEQFF. CDR3 in DNA: TGTGCCAGCAGGTCGGGACTAGCGGGAGAGAATGAGCAGTTCTTC.